This T cell receptor beta chain was recovered during a study of shared clonotypes between healthy human individuals. Together with CD45RO+ cells, CCR7-negative CD45RA+ TemRA cells were included in CD8 memory. The germline V gene has CDR1 SNHLY and CDR2 FYNNEI. The CDR3 is made up of 16 amino acids. Losses at the gene ends were 1 base for V and 4 bases for J; bases not matched to a gene: 5. An assay was performed, and its level was deep. The method was immunoSEQ multiplex PCR; TCRdb's version includes in-frame clones alone and lacks a portion of them. Of around 690,000 clones in the sample, roughly 91% were seen once. Findings of the study overall: Generation probabilities were higher for clonotypes shared across all four sorted-subset donors than for unshared ones. Donors were few, which limited the genetic and exposure-history diversity represented.

On this clone itself: Antigen: not known. Other DNA sequences in the sample encode the same CDR3.

The TCR sequence derives from a man between 18 and 35 years old in good health. Some clones in this sample may be carry-over from other donors' samples. The source material was memory CD8+ T cells from PBMCs. Noted subset: CD45RO+ cells pooled with CCR7-negative TemRA cells. V and J are TRBV2 and TRBJ2-7, with TRBD2 matching over 12 bases. The chain's CDR3 is CASSEGLAGGLYEQYF. The CDR3 DNA reads as TGTGCCAGCAGTGAAGGTCTAGCGGGAGGGCTTTACGAGCAGTACTTC.